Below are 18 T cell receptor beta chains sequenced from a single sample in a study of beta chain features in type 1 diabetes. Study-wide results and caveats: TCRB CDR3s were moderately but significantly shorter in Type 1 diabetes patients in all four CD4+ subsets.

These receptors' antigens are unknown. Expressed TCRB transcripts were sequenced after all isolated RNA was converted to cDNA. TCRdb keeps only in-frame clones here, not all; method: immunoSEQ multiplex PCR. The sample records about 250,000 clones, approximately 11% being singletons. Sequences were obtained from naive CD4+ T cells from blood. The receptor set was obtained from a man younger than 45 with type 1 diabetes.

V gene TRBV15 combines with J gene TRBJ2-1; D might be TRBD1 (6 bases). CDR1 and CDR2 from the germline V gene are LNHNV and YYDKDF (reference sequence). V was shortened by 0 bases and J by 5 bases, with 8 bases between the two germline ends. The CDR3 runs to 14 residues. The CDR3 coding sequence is TGTGCCACCAGCAGAGATACAGGGAACAATGAGCAGTTCTTC. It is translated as CATSRDTGNNEQFF.

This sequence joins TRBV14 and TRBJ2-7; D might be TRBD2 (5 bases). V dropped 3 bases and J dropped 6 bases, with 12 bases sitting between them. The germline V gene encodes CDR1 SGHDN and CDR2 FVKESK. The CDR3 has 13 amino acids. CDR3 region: CASSQTTTFEQYF. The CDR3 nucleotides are TGTGCCAGCAGCCAGACTACAACCTTCGAGCAGTACTTC. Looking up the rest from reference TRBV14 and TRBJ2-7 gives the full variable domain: EAGVTQFPSHSVIEKGQTVTLRCDPISGHDNLYWYRRVMGKEIKFLLHFVKESKQDESGMPNNRFLAERTGGTYSTLKVQPAELEDSGVYFCASSQTTTFEQYFGPGTRLTVT.

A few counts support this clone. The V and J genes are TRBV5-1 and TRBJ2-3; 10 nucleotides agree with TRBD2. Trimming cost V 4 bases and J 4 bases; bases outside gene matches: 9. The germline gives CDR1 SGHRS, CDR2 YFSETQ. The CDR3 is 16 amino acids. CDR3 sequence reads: CASSRTTSGSADTQYF. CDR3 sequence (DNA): TGCGCCAGCAGCCGAACGACTAGCGGGTCCGCAGATACGCAGTATTTT.

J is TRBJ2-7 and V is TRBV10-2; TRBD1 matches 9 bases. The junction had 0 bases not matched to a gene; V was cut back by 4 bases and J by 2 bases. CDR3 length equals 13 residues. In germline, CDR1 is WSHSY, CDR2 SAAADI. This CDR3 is CASSGQGAYEQYF. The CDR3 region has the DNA TGCGCCAGCAGTGGACAGGGGGCCTACGAGCAGTACTTC.

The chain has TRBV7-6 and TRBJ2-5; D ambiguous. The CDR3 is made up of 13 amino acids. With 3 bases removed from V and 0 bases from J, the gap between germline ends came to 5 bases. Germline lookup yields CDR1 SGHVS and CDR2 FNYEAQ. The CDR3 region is CASSFGHQETQYF. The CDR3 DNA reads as TGTGCCAGCAGCTTTGGCCACCAAGAGACCCAGTACTTC. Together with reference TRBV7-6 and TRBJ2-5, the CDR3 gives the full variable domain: GAGVSQSPRYKVTKRGQDVALRCDPISGHVSLYWYRQALGQGPEFLTYFNYEAQQDKSGLPNDRFSAERPEGSISTLTIQRTEQRDSAMYRCASSFGHQETQYFGPGTRLLVL.

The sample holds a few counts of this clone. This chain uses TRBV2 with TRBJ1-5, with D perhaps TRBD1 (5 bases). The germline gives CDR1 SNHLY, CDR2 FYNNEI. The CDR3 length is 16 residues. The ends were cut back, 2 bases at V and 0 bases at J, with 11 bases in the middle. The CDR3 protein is CASSEQSGVSNQPQHF. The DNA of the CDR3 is TGTGCCAGCAGTGAACAGTCGGGGGTTAGCAATCAGCCCCAGCATTTT.

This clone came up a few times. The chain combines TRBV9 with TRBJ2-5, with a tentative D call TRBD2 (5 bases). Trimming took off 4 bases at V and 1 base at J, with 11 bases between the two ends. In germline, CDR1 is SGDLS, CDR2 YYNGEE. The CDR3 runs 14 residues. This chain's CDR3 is CASSPTGVQETQYF. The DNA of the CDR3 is TGTGCCAGCAGCCCCACCGGGGTCCAAGAGACCCAGTACTTC.

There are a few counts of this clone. The CDR3 DNA follows: TGTGCCTGGAGTGTACAGGACAGTGCTTATTCTGGCTACACCTTC. Translating it yields CAWSVQDSAYSGYTF. The chain has TRBV30 and TRBJ1-2, with D possibly being TRBD1 (6 bases). Trimming cost V 0 bases and J 7 bases, with 18 bases left between them. Per the germline V gene, CDR1 is GTSNPN and CDR2 is SVGIG (reference sequence). The CDR3 has 15 amino acids.

The CDR3 DNA sequence: TGTGCCAGCAGCCAAGACTTTTACAATGAGCAGTTCTTC. Translating gives CASSQDFYNEQFF. The chain is built from TRBV14 and TRBJ2-1; D is unresolved. With 0 bases removed from V and 4 bases from J, the gap between germline ends came to 4 bases. The germline V gene has CDR1 SGHDN and CDR2 FVKESK. The CDR3 runs 13 residues. Combining the CDR3 with reference TRBV14 and TRBJ2-1 gives the whole variable domain EAGVTQFPSHSVIEKGQTVTLRCDPISGHDNLYWYRRVMGKEIKFLLHFVKESKQDESGMPNNRFLAERTGGTYSTLKVQPAELEDSGVYFCASSQDFYNEQFFGPGTRLTVL.

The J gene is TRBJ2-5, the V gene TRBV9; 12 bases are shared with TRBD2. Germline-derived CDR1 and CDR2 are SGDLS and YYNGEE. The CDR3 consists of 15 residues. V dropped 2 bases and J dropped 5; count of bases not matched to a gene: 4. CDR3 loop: CASSVLAGGLETQYF. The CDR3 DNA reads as TGTGCCAGCAGCGTCCTAGCGGGGGGGCTGGAGACCCAGTACTTC.

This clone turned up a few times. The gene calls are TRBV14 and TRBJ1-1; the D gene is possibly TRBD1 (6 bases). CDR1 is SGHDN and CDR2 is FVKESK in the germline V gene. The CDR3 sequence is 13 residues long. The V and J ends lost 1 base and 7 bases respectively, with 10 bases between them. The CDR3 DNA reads TGTGCCAGCAGCCAAGGACAGGCGGTTGAAGCTTTCTTT. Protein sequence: CASSQGQAVEAFF.

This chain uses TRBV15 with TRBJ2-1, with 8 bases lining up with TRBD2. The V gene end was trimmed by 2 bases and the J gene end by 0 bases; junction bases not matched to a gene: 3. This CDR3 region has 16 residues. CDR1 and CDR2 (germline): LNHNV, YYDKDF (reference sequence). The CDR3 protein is CATSRRAGDSYNEQFF. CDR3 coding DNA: TGTGCCACCAGCAGAAGAGCGGGGGACTCCTACAATGAGCAGTTCTTC.

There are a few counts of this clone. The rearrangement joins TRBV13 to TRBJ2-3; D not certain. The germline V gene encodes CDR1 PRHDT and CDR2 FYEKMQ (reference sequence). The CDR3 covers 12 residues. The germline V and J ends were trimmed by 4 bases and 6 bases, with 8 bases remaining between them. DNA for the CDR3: TGTGCCAGCAGCTCCAACGGGGATACGCAGTATTTT. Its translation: CASSSNGDTQYF. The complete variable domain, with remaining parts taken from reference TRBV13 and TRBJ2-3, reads AAGVIQSPRHLIKEKRETATLKCYPIPRHDTVYWYQQGPGQDPQFLISFYEKMQSDKGSIPDRFSAQQFSDYHSELNMSSLELGDSALYFCASSSNGDTQYFGPGTRLTVL.

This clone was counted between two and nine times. The CDR3 here is CASSTRQEMSTQYF. CDR3 in DNA: TGTGCCAGCTCAACCAGACAGGAGATGTCTACGCAGTATTTT. The rearrangement uses TRBV18 and TRBJ2-3, with D tentatively TRBD1 (6 bases). Germline lookup yields CDR1 KGHSH and CDR2 LQKENI. CDR3 length: 14 residues. V lost 5 bases to trimming and J lost 8 bases, with 17 bases between them. Using reference TRBV18 and TRBJ2-3 for the parts outside the CDR3, the full variable domain is NAGVMQNPRHLVRRRGQEARLRCSPMKGHSHVYWYRQLPEEGLKFMVYLQKENIIDESGMPKERFSAEFPKEGPSILRIQQVVRGDSAAYFCASSTRQEMSTQYFGPGTRLTVL.

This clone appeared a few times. The CDR3 bases are TGTGCCAGCGGAGGGAACAGTGACATTCAGTACTTC. Its translation: CASGGNSDIQYF. V and J are TRBV6-1 and TRBJ2-4; weak D call: TRBD2 (6 bases). CDR1 and CDR2 (germline): MNHNS, SASEGT. Trimming stripped 8 bases from V and 8 bases from J, with 13 bases between. The CDR3 is 12 amino acids.

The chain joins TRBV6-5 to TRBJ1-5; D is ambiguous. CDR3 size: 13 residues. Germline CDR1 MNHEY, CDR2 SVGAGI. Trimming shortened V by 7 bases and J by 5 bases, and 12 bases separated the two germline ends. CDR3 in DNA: TGTGCCAGCACAGGAGGGTTTGATCAGCCCCAGCATTTT. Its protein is CASTGGFDQPQHF.

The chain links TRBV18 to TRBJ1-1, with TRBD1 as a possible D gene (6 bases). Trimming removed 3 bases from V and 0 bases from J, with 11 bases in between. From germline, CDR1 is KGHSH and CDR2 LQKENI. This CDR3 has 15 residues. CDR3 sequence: CASSPSTGMNTEAFF. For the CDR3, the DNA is TGTGCCAGCTCACCTTCGACAGGAATGAACACTGAAGCTTTCTTT.

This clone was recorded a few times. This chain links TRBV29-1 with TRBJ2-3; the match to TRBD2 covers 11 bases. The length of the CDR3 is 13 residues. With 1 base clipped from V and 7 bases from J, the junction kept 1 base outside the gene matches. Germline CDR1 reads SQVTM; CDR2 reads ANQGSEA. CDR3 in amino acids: CSVEGLAGNTQYF. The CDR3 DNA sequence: TGCAGCGTTGAAGGACTAGCGGGGAATACGCAGTATTTT.